Shown below are 25 T cell receptor beta chains from a single sample sequenced in a study of T cell responses to AZD1222 COVID-19 vaccine. TCRdb's copy holds only in-frame clones and misses some; the assay was immunoSEQ multiplex PCR. The data contain around 140,000 clones, roughly nine tenths of them singletons. The sequencing here drew on peripheral blood, taken on day 0 of AZD1222 vaccination. These TCRs come from an adult in good health.

V and J are TRBV7-3 and TRBJ2-1, with D unresolved. Germline loops: CDR1 SGHTA, CDR2 FQGTGA. The CDR3 runs 11 residues. Trimming stripped 2 bases from V and 7 bases from J, with 3 bases between. The CDR3 spells CASSLGNEQFF. CDR3 nucleotide sequence: TGTGCCAGCAGCTTAGGAAATGAGCAGTTCTTC.

This chain links TRBV28 with TRBJ2-7; D is ambiguous. V was clipped by 4 bases and J by 3 bases, with 4 bases between them. The CDR3 has 11 amino acids. Germline V CDR1 and CDR2: MDHEN, SYDVKM. The CDR3 sequence is CASSSHYEQYF. CDR3 bases: TGTGCCAGCAGTTCCCACTACGAGCAGTACTTC. The variable domain in full, with the rest retrieved from reference TRBV28 and TRBJ2-7, is DVKVTQSSRYLVKRTGEKVFLECVQDMDHENMFWYRQDPGLGLRLIYFSYDVKMKEKGDIPEGYSVSREKKERFSLILESASTNQTSMYLCASSSHYEQYFGPGTRLTVT.

The gene calls are TRBV5-4 and TRBJ1-2; 10 bases fit TRBD1. Germline CDR1 and CDR2: SGHNT and YYREEE (reference sequence). The junction had 5 bases not matched to a gene; V was cut back by 5 bases and J by 1 base. CDR3 size: 15 residues. The DNA of the CDR3 is TGTGCCAGCAGAAGACAGGGGGCCATTAACTATGGCTACACCTTC. It translates to CASRRQGAINYGYTF.

This chain links TRBV2 with TRBJ2-7, with unresolved D. Between the trimmed V and J ends, which lost 0 bases and 2 bases, there was a span of 8 bases. The germline V gene has CDR1 SNHLY and CDR2 FYNNEI. This CDR3 spans 14 amino acids. CDR3 amino acids: CASSEARRAYEQYF. DNA of the CDR3: TGTGCCAGCAGTGAAGCTCGGAGAGCCTACGAGCAGTACTTC.

The chain joins TRBV6-5 to TRBJ1-3, with D maybe TRBD1 (6 bases). The V and J ends lost 5 bases and 2 bases respectively, with 13 bases between them. CDR1 and CDR2 (germline): MNHEY, SVGAGI. This CDR3 comprises 15 residues. CDR3 DNA: TGTGCCAGCAGTACTCAGGGGTTTGCTGGAAACACCATATATTTT. This codes for CASSTQGFAGNTIYF.

The CDR3 here is CASSDLGGYGYTF. Written as DNA, the CDR3 is TGTGCCAGCAGTGACCTGGGAGGATATGGCTACACCTTC. V gene TRBV6-2 or TRBV6-3 combines with J gene TRBJ1-2; unclear D gene. Germline loops: CDR1 MNHEY, CDR2 SVGEGT. This CDR3 comprises 13 residues. The V and J ends lost 5 bases and 5 bases respectively, with 12 bases between them.

The V gene is TRBV12-5, the J gene TRBJ1-1; weak D call: TRBD1 (6 bases). The ends were cut back, 6 bases at V and 4 bases at J, with 15 bases in the middle. Germline CDR1 LGHNT, CDR2 FRNRAP. This CDR3 comprises 14 residues. CDR3 coding DNA: TGTGCTAGTGGACCACAGGGAGTTGTCACTGAAGCTTTCTTT. Translation gives CASGPQGVVTEAFF.

In this sample, this clone turned up once. This chain links TRBV6-4 with TRBJ1-6; maybe TRBD1 (6 bases). V was clipped by 0 bases and J by 11 bases, with 8 bases between them. The CDR3 is 13 amino acids. Germline CDR1 MRHNA, CDR2 SNTAGT. The CDR3 coding sequence is TGTGCCAGCAGTGACTCGAGGGGGACACCCCTCCACTTT. This codes for CASSDSRGTPLHF.

V usage is TRBV29-1 and J usage is TRBJ2-5, with D hard to call. Trimming took off 4 bases at V and 4 bases at J, with 7 bases between the two ends. The CDR3 spans 11 residues. Germline V gene sequence: CDR1 SQVTM, CDR2 ANQGSEA. The CDR3 loop is CSVGSRETQYF. The CDR3 DNA reads TGCAGCGTTGGGAGCCGAGAGACCCAGTACTTC.

V and J are TRBV29-1 and TRBJ2-5; D is undetermined. Looked up from germline, CDR1 is SQVTM and CDR2 is ANQGSEA. This CDR3 has 12 amino acids. The germline V and J ends were trimmed by 0 bases and 4 bases, with 6 bases remaining between them. Written as DNA, the CDR3 is TGCAGCGTTGAAGAAGTGCTAGAGACCCAGTACTTC. It specifies CSVEEVLETQYF.

The chain is built from TRBV4-3 and TRBJ1-2; D might be TRBD1 (5 bases). The CDR3 sequence is 15 residues long. Germline V gene sequence: CDR1 LGHNA, CDR2 YSLEER. Trimming left V 3 bases short and J 4 bases short, with 15 bases between. The CDR3 DNA sequence: TGCGCCAGCAGCCAGGACGCGGCAGGGTCCTATGGCTACACCTTC. The encoded protein is CASSQDAAGSYGYTF.

The chain links TRBV27 to TRBJ2-7; a possible D gene is TRBD1 (5 bases). The CDR3 is 14 residues long. V was trimmed by 4 bases and J by 7 bases, leaving 17 bases between them. Germline lookup yields CDR1 MNHEY and CDR2 SMNVEV (reference sequence). The CDR3, as DNA: TGTGCCAGCAGTTCGACAGCGTCGGCAGGAGAGCAGTACTTC. Its translation: CASSSTASAGEQYF.

This clone was detected once. The CDR3 spells CASSLTGGSSSGELFF. The CDR3 nucleotides are TGTGCCAGCAGCTTGACGGGGGGTAGTAGCTCCGGGGAGCTGTTTTTT. The V gene is TRBV5-4, the J gene TRBJ2-2; TRBD2 matches 7 bases. Looked up from germline, CDR1 is SGHNT and CDR2 is YYREEE (reference sequence). The CDR3 is 16 residues long. J lost 6 bases, V lost 1 base, and 9 bases had no gene match.

The chain joins TRBV12-3 or TRBV12-4 to TRBJ1-1; D not resolved. The CDR3 is made up of 11 amino acids. Trimming took off 3 bases at V and 7 bases at J, with 6 bases between the two ends. CDR3 sequence reads: CASSFLVEAFF. The CDR3 DNA sequence: TGTGCCAGCAGTTTCCTGGTTGAAGCTTTCTTT.

V is TRBV10-3 and J is TRBJ2-4; tentatively, D is TRBD2 (5 bases). The CDR3 sequence is 15 residues long. V lost 0 bases, J lost 0 bases, and 6 bases lay in between. CDR1 and CDR2 (germline): ENHRY, SYGVKD. CDR3 residues: CAISESGVAKNIQYF. CDR3 nucleotides: TGTGCCATCAGTGAGTCGGGAGTAGCCAAAAACATTCAGTACTTC.

This chain links TRBV28 with TRBJ1-2; 8 nucleotides match TRBD1. With 10 bases clipped from V and 7 bases from J, the junction kept 11 bases outside the gene matches. Germline-derived CDR1 and CDR2 are MDHEN and SYDVKM. CDR3 length: 13 residues. CDR3 in DNA: TGTGCCATCAAACAGGACAGGGAACGTGGCTACACCTTC. Protein product: CAIKQDRERGYTF.

The gene calls are TRBV11-2 and TRBJ2-2; D perhaps matches TRBD2 (6 bases). Trimming cost V 2 bases and J 4 bases, with 11 bases left between them. Germline V gene data show CDR1 as SGHAT and CDR2 as FQNNGV. The CDR3 length is 15 residues. CDR3 bases: TGTGCCAGCAGCTTACGCGGGGCTACCACCGGGGAGCTGTTTTTT. It encodes CASSLRGATTGELFF.

The J gene is TRBJ1-2, the V gene TRBV2; D not resolved. This CDR3 region has 15 residues. The germline V gene encodes CDR1 SNHLY and CDR2 FYNNEI. V lost 0 bases and J lost 4, with 12 bases in between. CDR3 DNA: TGTGCCAGCAGTGAAGCCACAACTGATTCCTATGGCTACACCTTC. This sequence encodes CASSEATTDSYGYTF.

The chain is built from TRBV11-3 and TRBJ2-1; 7 nucleotides agree with TRBD1. V gave up 2 bases and J gave up 2 bases; unmatched junction bases: 3. The CDR3 covers 15 residues. Germline V lookup: CDR1 SGHNT, CDR2 YENEEA. In DNA form, the CDR3 reads TGTGCCAGCAGCTTACGGGACAGTCCCTACAATGAGCAGTTCTTC. Protein sequence: CASSLRDSPYNEQFF.

The chain joins TRBV5-8 to TRBJ1-2; maybe TRBD1 (6 bases). Per germline, CDR1 SGHTS and CDR2 YDEGEE. V gave up 2 bases and J gave up 7 bases, with 12 bases separating them. The CDR3 has 13 amino acids. The CDR3 sequence is CASSLNRDSGYTF. In DNA form, the CDR3 reads TGTGCCAGCAGCTTAAACAGGGATAGTGGCTACACCTTC.

This clone has a single count. The chain carries TRBV5-1 and TRBJ1-2, with TRBD1 identical over 11 bases. There are 17 residues in the CDR3. The trim removed 3 bases at V and 4 bases at J, leaving 11 bases unmatched. The germline V gene has CDR1 SGHRS and CDR2 YFSETQ. CDR3 sequence (DNA): TGCGCCAGCAGCTCACAAACCACCGGGACAGGGGGCTATGGCTACACCTTC. This encodes CASSSQTTGTGGYGYTF.

This clone was seen a handful of times. This rearrangement joins TRBV29-1 to TRBJ1-1; D is unresolved. The CDR3 loop spans 14 amino acids. Deletions cut 7 bases from V and 8 bases from J, with 23 bases between. From germline, CDR1 is SQVTM and CDR2 ANQGSEA. CDR3 sequence reads: CSASPAEGSSEAFF. For the CDR3, the DNA is TGCAGCGCCTCCCCCGCGGAGGGTTCCTCCGAAGCTTTCTTT.

This clone has a handful of counts. The chain carries TRBV4-3 and TRBJ1-4; TRBD1 is a possible D gene (6 bases). CDR1 is LGHNA and CDR2 is YSLEER in the germline V gene. Trimming shortened V by 1 base and J by 1 base, and 22 bases separated the two germline ends. This CDR3 has 20 residues. The CDR3 here is CASSQGISGAGSGTNEKLFF. Here the CDR3 DNA reads TGCGCCAGCAGCCAAGGGATTTCAGGGGCCGGCTCAGGAACTAATGAAAAACTGTTTTTT.

This chain links TRBV11-1 with TRBJ2-7; 8 positions match TRBD2. The germline V gene encodes CDR1 SGHAT and CDR2 FQDESV (reference sequence). With V trimmed by 6 bases and J by 2 bases, 12 bases remained unmatched. The CDR3 has 16 residues. The CDR3, as DNA: TGTGCCAGCAGAAAAACCTTCGATAGCGGGACCTACGAGCAGTACTTC. This translates into CASRKTFDSGTYEQYF.

The chain has TRBV3-1 (or the pseudogene TRBV3-2) and TRBJ1-1; D perhaps matches TRBD1 (5 bases). V lost 9 bases to trimming and J lost 7 bases, with 9 bases between them. CDR3 length equals 10 residues. The germline CDR1 and CDR2 sequences are LGHDT and YNNKEL (reference sequence). In DNA, the CDR3 is TGTGCCAGAGACAGCGATGAAGCTTTCTTT. This sequence encodes CARDSDEAFF.